The following is a T cell receptor beta chain sequence with its context. Germline assignment: CDR1 ENHRY and CDR2 SYGVKD. Trimming removed 4 bases from V and 3 bases from J; junction bases left unmatched: 2. There are 14 residues in the CDR3. This sample is part of a study of blood T cell repertoires in COVID-19. Across the whole study: The study drew acute and convalescent COVID-19 samples from the United States, Italy and Spain. T cells, B-cell-depleted T cells, or PBMCs supplied cDNA or gDNA.

How the authors handled the data: Amplification with reference gene primers provided the estimates of nucleated cell counts. Profiled with immunoSEQ multiplex PCR; TCRdb holds only in-frame clones, not every one. Clone size and the V and J calls come from that table; the DNA yielded D and trimming. The table records tens of thousands of clones, approximately 84% of them present only once. The chain recombines TRBV10-3 with TRBJ2-1; 8 bases are a match to TRBD2. The sequenced material came from peripheral blood. This clonotype originated in a human donor in a cohort sampled during active COVID-19. This CDR3 reads CAISGAGDYNEQFF. DNA for the CDR3: TGTGCCATCAGTGGAGCGGGGGACTACAATGAGCAGTTCTTC.